These 24 T cell receptor beta chains share one sample of origin, sequenced in a study of blood T cell repertoires in COVID-19. The protocol was immunoSEQ multiplex PCR, while the TCRdb copy is restricted to in-frame clones and leaves out a portion. The table includes approximately 240,000 clones, around 90% detected once. The sample was PBMCs or T cells enriched from blood (not recorded which). These receptors all stem from a woman in her 30s with acute COVID-19.

The chain employs TRBV9 and TRBJ1-1; 9 nucleotides match TRBD1. The junction had 6 bases not matched to a gene; V was cut back by 3 bases and J by 3 bases. There are 15 residues in the CDR3. CDR1 SGDLS and CDR2 YYNGEE come from the germline V gene. CDR3 DNA sequence: TGTGCCAGCAGCGCCCCTGACAGGGGGGACACTGAAGCTTTCTTT. Its protein is CASSAPDRGDTEAFF.

The chain combines TRBV5-4 with TRBJ1-2; perhaps TRBD1 as D (5 bases). The germline V and J ends were trimmed by 7 bases and 5 bases, with 15 bases remaining between them. Germline V lookup: CDR1 SGHNT, CDR2 YYREEE (reference sequence). This CDR3 has 13 residues. CDR3 in amino acids: CASRDGGSYGYTF. CDR3 coding DNA: TGTGCCAGCCGGGACGGGGGGAGTTATGGCTACACCTTC.

The V and J genes are TRBV27 and TRBJ2-1, with no clear D. V dropped 5 bases and J dropped 7 bases, with 18 bases sitting between them. From germline, CDR1 is MNHEY and CDR2 SMNVEV (reference sequence). The CDR3 runs 15 residues. In DNA, the CDR3 is TGTGCCAGCAGTCCAATTCGACCAGCGCGGAATGAGCAGTTCTTC. Protein sequence: CASSPIRPARNEQFF.

The genes are TRBV2 and TRBJ1-1, with 8 bases aligning to TRBD1. Germline CDR1 reads SNHLY; CDR2 reads FYNNEI. Losses at the gene ends were 6 bases for V and 1 base for J; bases not matched to a gene: 4. CDR3 length equals 14 residues. CDR3 region: CASSRDRSNTEAFF. As DNA, the CDR3 is TGTGCCAGCAGCAGGGACAGGTCGAACACTGAAGCTTTCTTT.

In this sample, this clone turned up once. The chain carries TRBV7-9 and TRBJ1-4, with unresolved D. CDR3 length equals 15 residues. V lost 8 bases, J lost 4 bases, and 17 bases lay in between. The germline gives CDR1 SEHNR, CDR2 FQNEAQ (reference sequence). In nucleotides, the CDR3 is TGTGCCAGCCAGAGAGCGGGTCGGGGTAATGAAAAACTGTTTTTT. Translating it yields CASQRAGRGNEKLFF.

CDR3 nucleotide sequence: TGTGCCAGCAGCTCAAGGACTAGCGGGGGACTTTACAATGAGCAGTTCTTC. Translating gives CASSSRTSGGLYNEQFF. The genes are TRBV11-3 and TRBJ2-1; TRBD2 matches at 13 bases. The germline V gene has CDR1 SGHNT and CDR2 YENEEA. Trimming at V came to 4 bases and at J to 4 bases, leaving 7 bases not matched to a gene. The CDR3 has 17 residues.

The chain employs TRBV9 and TRBJ2-7; 8 bases match TRBD1. This CDR3 has 12 residues. Germline CDR1 reads SGDLS; CDR2 reads YYNGEE. With V trimmed by 9 bases and J by 2 bases, 4 bases remained unmatched. The DNA for the CDR3 is TGTGCCACCGACAGGGGCGCCTACGAGCAGTACTTC. Its protein product is CATDRGAYEQYF.

V is TRBV9 and J is TRBJ2-7; TRBD2 agrees at 9 bases. Germline V gene data show CDR1 as SGDLS and CDR2 as YYNGEE. This CDR3 has 15 residues. Trimming removed 0 bases from V and 9 bases from J; junction bases left unmatched: 10. CDR3 coding DNA: TGTGCCAGCAGCGTAGGTCCTAGCGGGGTCGGGGGGCAGTACTTC. Translation gives CASSVGPSGVGGQYF.

Only a few counts were recorded for this clone. The rearrangement links TRBV5-1 to TRBJ2-1; TRBD2 matches 8 bases. V lost 0 bases to trimming and J lost 8 bases; unmatched junction nucleotides: 4. Germline loops: CDR1 SGHRS, CDR2 YFSETQ. The CDR3 consists of 14 residues. The CDR3 DNA reads TGCGCCAGCAGCTTGGTTGTCGGGAGGGATGAGCAGTTCTTC. It translates to CASSLVVGRDEQFF.

The chain has TRBV28 and TRBJ2-7; TRBD2 is a possible D gene (5 bases). The germline V gene has CDR1 MDHEN and CDR2 SYDVKM. CDR3 length: 18 residues. The ends were cut back, 5 bases at V and 4 bases at J, with 27 bases in the middle. The CDR3 sequence: CASSTIPFIDYWVYEQYF. DNA for the CDR3: TGTGCCAGCAGTACAATCCCCTTCATCGACTATTGGGTATACGAGCAGTACTTC.

This clone was counted a single time. This chain joins TRBV9 and TRBJ2-2; 9 positions match TRBD2. Trimming took 1 base from V and 5 from J; bases not matched to a gene: 6. The CDR3 has 16 residues. Germline lookup yields CDR1 SGDLS and CDR2 YYNGEE. The CDR3 sequence is CASSVLAGQRTGELFF. The CDR3 DNA reads as TGTGCCAGCAGCGTACTAGCGGGACAGCGGACCGGGGAGCTGTTTTTT.

This sequence joins TRBV7-9 and TRBJ2-1; 9 bases fit TRBD1. The CDR3 consists of 14 residues. Germline V gives CDR1 SEHNR, CDR2 FQNEAQ (reference sequence). The trim removed 6 bases at V and 5 bases at J, leaving 5 bases unmatched. In DNA form, the CDR3 reads TGTGCCAGCAGTACAGGGGGCTTCGACAATGAGCAGTTCTTC. Its protein is CASSTGGFDNEQFF.

The CDR3 DNA is TGTGCCAGCAGGGGTGACACTTTGGAAAAACTGTTTTTT. Its protein is CASRGDTLEKLFF. V is TRBV2 and J is TRBJ1-4, with D unresolved. Germline V lookup: CDR1 SNHLY, CDR2 FYNNEI. The CDR3 is made up of 13 amino acids. Deletions cut 6 bases from V and 8 bases from J, with 13 bases between.

The chain employs TRBV5-1 and TRBJ2-1; D unclear. The CDR3 extends over 12 amino acids. Trimming pared 0 bases from V and 7 bases from J, leaving 5 bases between. Germline CDR1 SGHRS, CDR2 YFSETQ. CDR3 DNA: TGCGCCAGCAGCTTGGTTAAAAATGAGCAGTTCTTC. It yields the protein CASSLVKNEQFF.

DNA of the CDR3: TGTGCCAGTAGTAGGACGACTAGCGGGAGTGAGAATGAGCAGTTCTTC. Amino acid sequence: CASSRTTSGSENEQFF. The chain carries TRBV19 and TRBJ2-1, with 12 bases matching TRBD2. Looked up from germline, CDR1 is LNHDA and CDR2 is SQIVND (reference sequence). The CDR3 is made up of 16 amino acids. Trimming removed 4 bases from V and 7 bases from J; junction bases left unmatched: 8. The whole variable domain, remainder taken from reference TRBV19 and TRBJ2-1, is DGGITQSPKYLFRKEGQNVTLSCEQNLNHDAMYWYRQDPGQGLRLIYYSQIVNDFQKGDIAEGYSVSREKKESFPLTVTSAQKNPTAFYLCASSRTTSGSENEQFFGPGTRLTVL.

This chain's CDR3 is CASSDPDRETNEKLFF. DNA of the CDR3: TGTGCCAGCAGTGACCCCGACAGGGAGACTAATGAAAAACTGTTTTTT. J is TRBJ1-4 and V is TRBV6-4; the match to TRBD1 covers 7 bases. V was pared by 2 bases and J by 2 bases, with 5 bases of the junction left unmatched. Germline CDR1 reads MRHNA; CDR2 reads SNTAGT. The length of the CDR3 is 16 residues.

The chain is built from TRBV3-1 (or the pseudogene TRBV3-2) and TRBJ1-3; perhaps TRBD1 as D (5 bases). CDR1 is LGHDT, CDR2 YNNKEL, per germline (reference sequence). The CDR3 extends over 15 amino acids. Trimming left V 1 base short and J 4 bases short, with 11 bases between. The CDR3 region has the DNA TGTGCCAGCAGCCAAGTCGGAGGGGCCGGAAACACCATATATTTT. It codes for CASSQVGGAGNTIYF.

The rearrangement joins TRBV7-3 to TRBJ2-3; TRBD1 might be the D (6 bases). Germline CDR1 SGHTA, CDR2 FQGTGA. The CDR3 loop spans 15 amino acids. V lost 4 bases, J lost 6 bases, and 17 bases lay in between. The CDR3 loop reads CASSYDRTSRDTQYF. The CDR3 DNA follows: TGTGCCAGCAGCTACGACAGGACTTCCCGGGATACGCAGTATTTT.

The V gene is TRBV7-2, the J gene TRBJ2-2; 11 bases are a match to TRBD1. Per germline, CDR1 SGHTA and CDR2 FQGNSA. CDR3 length equals 17 residues. The ends lost 5 bases at V and 0 bases at J; junction bases unmatched: 5. CDR3 sequence: CASSTRTGGPNTGELFF. CDR3 DNA sequence: TGTGCCAGCAGCACTAGGACAGGGGGCCCGAACACCGGGGAGCTGTTTTTT.

V and J are TRBV15 and TRBJ2-1; TRBD2 matches at 14 bases. Germline V lookup: CDR1 LNHNV, CDR2 YYDKDF (reference sequence). Trimming cost V 5 bases and J 10 bases; bases outside gene matches: 10. The CDR3 contains 16 residues. The CDR3 loop reads CATSPGLAGAPSEQFF. CDR3 DNA: TGTGCCACCAGCCCGGGACTAGCGGGAGCCCCGAGCGAGCAGTTCTTC.

The chain carries TRBV5-8 and TRBJ1-1, with 10 nucleotides matching TRBD1. J gave up 4 bases and V 3 bases, and 0 bases lay outside the gene matches. CDR3 length equals 13 residues. CDR1 and CDR2 from the germline V gene are SGHTS and YDEGEE. The CDR3 loop reads CASSWTGGTEAFF. The DNA of the CDR3 is TGTGCCAGCAGCTGGACAGGGGGCACTGAAGCTTTCTTT.

The V gene is TRBV7-8, the J gene TRBJ1-2; weak D call: TRBD1 (6 bases). Trimming left V 1 base short and J 5 bases short, with 11 bases between. CDR1 SGHVS and CDR2 FQNEAQ come from the germline V gene. This CDR3 comprises 14 residues. CDR3 region: CASSLGRGLYGYTF. The CDR3 nucleotides read TGTGCCAGCAGCTTAGGGCGGGGGCTGTATGGCTACACCTTC.

For the CDR3, the DNA is TGTGCCAGCAGCTTAGGTCCGGGACTAGCGGCAGATACGCAGTATTTT. This gives the protein CASSLGPGLAADTQYF. The V and J genes are TRBV7-8 and TRBJ2-3, with 11 bases fitting TRBD2. Germline CDR1 and CDR2: SGHVS and FQNEAQ. The CDR3 runs to 16 residues. The V segment lost 1 base and the J segment 4 bases; nucleotides outside the gene matches: 4. Full variable domain (remainder filled in from reference TRBV7-8 and TRBJ2-3): GAGVSQSPRYKVAKRGQDVALRCDPISGHVSLFWYQQALGQGPEFLTYFQNEAQLDKSGLPSDRFFAERPEGSVSTLKIQRTQQEDSAVYLCASSLGPGLAADTQYFGPGTRLTVL.

This chain joins TRBV21-1 and TRBJ2-1; the DNA was not compared with TRBD1, the D call given in the table. TRBV21-1 is a listed pseudogene. The CDR3 consists of 16 residues. This chain's CDR3 is CATSRGAGSSYNEQFF. The CDR3 DNA reads as TGTGCCACCAGCCGTGGGGCCGGCAGCTCCTACAATGAGCAGTTCTTC.